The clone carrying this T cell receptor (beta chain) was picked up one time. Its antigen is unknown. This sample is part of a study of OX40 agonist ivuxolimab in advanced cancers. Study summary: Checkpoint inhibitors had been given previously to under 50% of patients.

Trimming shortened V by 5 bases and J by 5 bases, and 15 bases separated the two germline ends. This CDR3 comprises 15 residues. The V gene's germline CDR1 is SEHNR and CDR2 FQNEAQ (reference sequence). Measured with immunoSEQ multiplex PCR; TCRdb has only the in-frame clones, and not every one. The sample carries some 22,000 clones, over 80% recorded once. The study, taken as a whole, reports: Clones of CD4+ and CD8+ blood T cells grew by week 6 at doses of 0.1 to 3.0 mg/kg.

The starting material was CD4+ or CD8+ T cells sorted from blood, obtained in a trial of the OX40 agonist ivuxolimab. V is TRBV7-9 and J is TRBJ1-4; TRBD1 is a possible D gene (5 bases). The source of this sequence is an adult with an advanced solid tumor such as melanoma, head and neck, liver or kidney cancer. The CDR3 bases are TGTGCCAGCAGCCCGGGGGACGGATTGAATGAAAAACTGTTTTTT. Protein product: CASSPGDGLNEKLFF.